Listed below are T cell receptor beta chains from one sample, sequenced in a study of cytomegalovirus exposure and HLA in healthy donors. Sequencing used immunoSEQ multiplex PCR; TCRdb keeps in-frame clones, though not all of them. The sample lists approximately 100,000 clones; about 83% were seen once. Sequencing was done on a sample of PBMCs. The receptors come from a female donor in good health and CMV-seropositive. Both conserved end residues are part of each CDR3. D genes are given only for firm matches. For some rows the clone size is stated as once, few or many, or as a class when expanded; others skip it.

TRBJ2-3 NA TRBV6-1 NA CASSEGGGLSTDTQYF TGTGCCAGCAGTGAGGGAGGAGGGTTAAGCACAGATACGCAGTATTTT
TRBJ2-7 NA TRBV5-1 NA CASSFNSPGEQYF TGCGCCAGCAGCTTCAACAGCCCAGGGGAGCAGTACTTC
TRBJ2-2 NA TRBV5-1 NA CASSFQGWDTGELFF TGCGCCAGCAGCTTTCAGGGGTGGGACACCGGGGAGCTGTTTTTT
TRBJ2-1 NA TRBV11-2 NA CASSPTSNSYNEQFF TGTGCCAGCAGCCCGACATCAAACTCCTACAATGAGCAGTTCTTC
TRBJ2-3 NA TRBV9 TRBD2 CASSFGLAGATDTQYF TGTGCCAGCAGCTTTGGACTAGCGGGAGCCACAGATACGCAGTATTTT
TRBJ2-7 few TRBV5-1 TRBD1 CASSPGQAPYEQYF TGCGCCAGCAGCCCGGGACAGGCCCCCTACGAGCAGTACTTC
TRBJ1-1 NA TRBV30 NA CAWSVLTGNTEAFF TGTGCCTGGAGTGTACTCACAGGGAACACTGAAGCTTTCTTT
TRBJ2-1 NA TRBV5-1 TRBD2 CASSLVASGGAGNEQFF TGCGCCAGCAGCTTGGTTGCTAGCGGGGGGGCCGGGAATGAGCAGTTCTTC
TRBJ1-1 NA TRBV30 NA CAWSGQLIIGTEAFF TGTGCCTGGAGTGGACAGTTAATTATTGGCACTGAAGCTTTCTTT
TRBJ1-2 NA TRBV19 NA CASTEQGNYGYTF TGTGCCAGTACCGAACAGGGTAACTATGGCTACACCTTC
TRBJ1-5 NA TRBV19 NA CASSSDQPQHF TGTGCCAGTAGCTCCGATCAGCCCCAGCATTTT
TRBJ2-1 NA TRBV18 TRBD2 CASSPVSGTREQFF TGTGCCAGCTCACCGGTTAGCGGGACGCGTGAGCAGTTCTTC
TRBJ2-7 NA TRBV2 TRBD1 CASGGDRGVHEQYF TGTGCCAGTGGGGGGGACAGGGGGGTCCACGAGCAGTACTTC
TRBJ2-2 NA TRBV11-3 NA CASSLEGARDTGELFF TGTGCCAGCAGCTTAGAGGGGGCGCGGGACACCGGGGAGCTGTTTTTT
TRBJ2-1 NA TRBV4-2 TRBD2 CASSQSLWGGNEQFF TGTGCCAGCAGCCAATCTCTTTGGGGGGGCAATGAGCAGTTCTTC
TRBJ2-2 NA TRBV6-6 TRBD1 CASSYSDRGGTGELFF TGTGCCAGCAGTTATTCGGACAGGGGAGGCACCGGGGAGCTGTTTTTT
TRBJ2-1 NA TRBV28 NA CASSHTGGRGSYNEQFF TGTGCCAGCAGCCATACAGGAGGGAGGGGGTCCTACAATGAGCAGTTCTTC
TRBJ2-5 few TRBV13 NA CASSAYRGTQYF TGTGCCAGCAGCGCGTATCGTGGGACCCAGTACTTC
TRBJ2-5 NA TRBV7-2 NA CASSLAFRYQETQYF TGTGCCAGCAGCTTAGCGTTTCGGTACCAAGAGACCCAGTACTTC
TRBJ2-5 few TRBV9 TRBD2 CASSAGGYQETQYF TGTGCCAGCAGCGCGGGGGGTTACCAAGAGACCCAGTACTTC
TRBJ2-5 NA TRBV5-1 NA CASSSGTPTSQTQYF TGCGCCAGCAGCTCCGGGACCCCGACTAGTCAGACCCAGTACTTC
TRBJ2-7 NA TRBV6-1 TRBD2 CASSEALGLAVYEQYF TGTGCCAGCAGTGAAGCGCTAGGACTAGCGGTTTACGAGCAGTACTTC
TRBJ1-1 NA TRBV7-2 NA CASSETGGRGSSTEAFF TGTGCCAGCAGCGAAACGGGAGGAAGGGGGTCTAGCACTGAAGCTTTCTTT
TRBJ2-6 once TRBV27 NA CASSTYIGSGANVLTF TGTGCCAGCAGCACTTATATTGGCTCTGGGGCCAACGTCCTGACTTTC
TRBJ1-5 NA TRBV7-9 NA CASSLATQGQPQHF TGTGCCAGCAGCTTAGCTACCCAGGGTCAGCCCCAGCATTTT
TRBJ2-5 few TRBV7-9 TRBD2 CSSSLGLAGTMAGETQYF TGTTCCAGCAGCTTGGGACTAGCGGGGACGATGGCGGGAGAGACCCAGTACTTC
TRBJ1-1 NA TRBV15 TRBD1 CATSSRDRPWVAFF TGTGCCACCAGCAGCCGGGACAGACCATGGGTGGCTTTCTTT
TRBJ1-5 once TRBV19 NA CASSIPGANQPQHF TGTGCCAGTAGTATTCCAGGGGCTAATCAGCCCCAGCATTTT
TRBJ1-3 NA TRBV5-1 NA CASSPNPQADSGNTIYF TGCGCCAGCAGCCCAAACCCACAGGCGGACTCTGGAAACACCATATATTTT
TRBJ1-1 NA TRBV6-5 TRBD1 CASRRGQSQVMAFF TGTGCCAGCAGGAGGGGACAGAGCCAGGTGATGGCTTTCTTT
TRBJ2-1 NA TRBV6-5 NA CASRASGGEQFF TGTGCCAGCAGAGCATCCGGCGGTGAGCAGTTCTTC
TRBJ2-2 NA TRBV30 NA CAWRTGLNTGELFF TGTGCCTGGAGGACAGGCTTGAACACCGGGGAGCTGTTTTTT
TRBJ1-5 NA TRBV25-1 NA CASSASREPQHF TGTGCCAGCAGTGCCTCTCGGGAGCCCCAGCATTTT
TRBJ2-3 NA TRBV4-2 TRBD2 CASSPLTSGSGDTQYF TGTGCCAGCAGCCCCCTAACTAGCGGGAGTGGGGATACGCAGTATTTT
TRBJ2-5 NA TRBV9 NA CASTRAAGARETQYF TGTGCCAGCACTCGGGCCGCGGGGGCACGGGAGACCCAGTACTTC
TRBJ1-5 NA TRBV2 NA CASSEKTAKGWGQPQHF TGTGCCAGCAGTGAAAAGACGGCCAAGGGGTGGGGACAGCCCCAGCATTTT
TRBJ2-2 NA TRBV7-2 NA CASSSLPLNTGELFF TGTGCCAGCAGCTCCCTCCCCTTAAACACCGGGGAGCTGTTTTTT
TRBJ2-1 few TRBV2 NA CASRNREGNEQFF TGTGCCAGCAGAAACAGGGAGGGGAATGAGCAGTTCTTC
TRBJ2-7 NA TRBV6-5 TRBD1 CASKRGRMSYEQYF TGTGCCAGCAAAAGGGGGCGCATGTCCTACGAGCAGTACTTC
TRBJ1-5 NA TRBV28 TRBD1 CATGTGDSGQPQHF TGTGCCACCGGGACAGGGGATTCAGGTCAGCCCCAGCATTTT
TRBJ2-2 few TRBV11-1 NA CASSYAGHTGELFF TGTGCCAGCAGCTACGCAGGGCACACCGGGGAGCTGTTTTTT
TRBJ2-5 once TRBV11-2 TRBD2 CASSLLAGGGETQYF TGTGCCAGCAGCTTACTGGCGGGAGGAGGGGAGACCCAGTACTTC
TRBJ1-1 NA TRBV19 NA CASSLRDGRGGTEAFF TGTGCCAGTAGTCTCCGGGACGGCCGAGGGGGCACTGAAGCTTTCTTT
TRBJ1-1 NA TRBV27 NA CASKRQAPNTEAFF TGTGCCAGCAAGAGACAGGCGCCGAACACTGAAGCTTTCTTT
TRBJ2-7 few TRBV2 NA CASSGYSYEQYF TGTGCCAGCAGTGGTTACTCCTACGAGCAGTACTTC
TRBJ1-3 few TRBV7-2 TRBD1 CASSLSIGQGGPGNTIYF TGTGCCAGCAGCTTGTCCATCGGACAGGGGGGCCCTGGAAACACCATATATTTT
TRBJ1-2 few TRBV4-2 TRBD1 CASSQERDSPFDGYTF TGTGCCAGCAGCCAAGAGAGGGACAGCCCCTTCGATGGCTACACCTTC
TRBJ2-1 few TRBV5-5 NA CASSLRESYNEQFF TGTGCCAGCAGCTTGCGGGAGTCCTACAATGAGCAGTTCTTC
TRBJ1-2 NA TRBV25-1 NA CASSLGLFDRVSGYTF TGTGCCAGCAGTCTTGGACTGTTTGACCGCGTATCTGGCTACACCTTC